This T cell receptor beta chain was profiled in a study of human T cells and chemical hapten exposure. Whole-study context: Per-sample TCR yield variation was attributed mainly to small pooled library volume differences.

V dropped 2 bases and J dropped 6; count of bases not matched to a gene: 3. Germline CDR1 and CDR2: KGHSH and LQKENI. The CDR3 is made up of 13 amino acids. TCRdb itself ran the 5' RACE reads through MiXCR, one entry per CDR3 protein. In the table there are about 80,000 distinct CDR3 sequences, less than 20% of which are singletons. The authors' total RNA extraction used unfractionated whole blood. This TCR was sampled from a female donor in good health. The rearrangement links TRBV18 to TRBJ1-1; TRBD1 matches 7 bases. The CDR3 loop is CASSPTTGSEAFF. The CDR3 coding sequence is TGTGCCAGCTCACCAACGACAGGGTCTGAAGCTTTCTTT. Full variable domain (rest looked up from reference TRBV18 and TRBJ1-1): NAGVMQNPRHLVRRRGQEARLRCSPMKGHSHVYWYRQLPEEGLKFMVYLQKENIIDESGMPKERFSAEFPKEGPSILRIQQVVRGDSAAYFCASSPTTGSEAFFGQGTRLTVV.